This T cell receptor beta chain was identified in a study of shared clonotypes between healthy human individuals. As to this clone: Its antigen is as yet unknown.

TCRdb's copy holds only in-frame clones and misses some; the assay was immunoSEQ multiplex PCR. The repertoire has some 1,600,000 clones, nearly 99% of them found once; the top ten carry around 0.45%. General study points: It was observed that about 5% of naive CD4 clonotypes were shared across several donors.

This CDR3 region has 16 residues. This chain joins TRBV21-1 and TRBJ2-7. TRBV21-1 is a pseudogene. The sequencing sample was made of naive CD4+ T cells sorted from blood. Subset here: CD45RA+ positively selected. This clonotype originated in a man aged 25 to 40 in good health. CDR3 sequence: CASSKLPQTYSYEQYF. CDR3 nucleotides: TGTGCCAGCAGCAAACTCCCACAAACCTACTCCTACGAGCAGTACTTC.